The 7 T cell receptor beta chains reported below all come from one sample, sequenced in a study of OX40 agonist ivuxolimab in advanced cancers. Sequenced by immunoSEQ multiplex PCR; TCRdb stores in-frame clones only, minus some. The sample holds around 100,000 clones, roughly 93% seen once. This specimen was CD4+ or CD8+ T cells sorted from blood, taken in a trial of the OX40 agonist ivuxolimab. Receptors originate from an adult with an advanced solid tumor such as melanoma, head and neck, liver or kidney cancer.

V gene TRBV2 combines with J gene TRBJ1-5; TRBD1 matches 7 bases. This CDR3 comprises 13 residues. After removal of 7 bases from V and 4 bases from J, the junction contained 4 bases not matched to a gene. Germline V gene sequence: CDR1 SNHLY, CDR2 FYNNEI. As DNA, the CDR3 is TGTGCCAGCATGGGACAGCTTAATCAGCCCCAGCATTTT. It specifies CASMGQLNQPQHF. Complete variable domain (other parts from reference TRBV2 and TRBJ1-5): EPEVTQTPSHQVTQMGQEVILRCVPISNHLYFYWYRQILGQKVEFLVSFYNNEISEKSEIFDDQFSVERPDGSNFTLKIRSTKLEDSAMYFCASMGQLNQPQHFGDGTRLSIL.

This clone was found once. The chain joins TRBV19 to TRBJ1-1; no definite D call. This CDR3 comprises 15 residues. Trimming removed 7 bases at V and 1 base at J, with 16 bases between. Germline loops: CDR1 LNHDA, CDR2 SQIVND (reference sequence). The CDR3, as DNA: TGTGCCAGTATTGCCGGGTTAGGGTGGAACACTGAAGCTTTCTTT. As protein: CASIAGLGWNTEAFF. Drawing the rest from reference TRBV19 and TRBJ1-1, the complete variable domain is DGGITQSPKYLFRKEGQNVTLSCEQNLNHDAMYWYRQDPGQGLRLIYYSQIVNDFQKGDIAEGYSVSREKKESFPLTVTSAQKNPTAFYLCASIAGLGWNTEAFFGQGTRLTVV.

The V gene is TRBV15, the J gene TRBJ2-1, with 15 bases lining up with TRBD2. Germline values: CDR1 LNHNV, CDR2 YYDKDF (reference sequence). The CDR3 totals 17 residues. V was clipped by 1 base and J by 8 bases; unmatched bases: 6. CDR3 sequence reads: CATSRGRTSGGDYEQFF. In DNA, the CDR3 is TGTGCCACCAGCAGAGGTCGGACTAGCGGGGGGGACTATGAGCAGTTCTTC.

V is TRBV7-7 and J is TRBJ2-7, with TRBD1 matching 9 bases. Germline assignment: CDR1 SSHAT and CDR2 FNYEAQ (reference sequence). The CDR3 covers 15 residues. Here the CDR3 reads CASSSPPTGTGKQYV. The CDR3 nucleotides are TGTGCTAGCAGCTCCCCGCCTACCGGGACAGGGAAACAGTACGTC.

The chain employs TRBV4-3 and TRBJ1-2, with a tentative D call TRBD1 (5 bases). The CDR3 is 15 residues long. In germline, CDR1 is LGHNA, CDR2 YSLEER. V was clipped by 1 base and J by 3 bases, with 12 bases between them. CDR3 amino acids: CASSQVATGDYGYTF. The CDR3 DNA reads TGCGCCAGCAGCCAAGTTGCAACGGGGGACTATGGCTACACCTTC.

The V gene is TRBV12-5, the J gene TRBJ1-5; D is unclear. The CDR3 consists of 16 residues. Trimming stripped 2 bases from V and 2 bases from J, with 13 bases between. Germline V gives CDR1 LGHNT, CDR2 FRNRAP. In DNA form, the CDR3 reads TGTGCTAGTGGTTTGATGCCGGGTTGGGGCAATCAGCCCCAGCATTTT. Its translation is CASGLMPGWGNQPQHF.

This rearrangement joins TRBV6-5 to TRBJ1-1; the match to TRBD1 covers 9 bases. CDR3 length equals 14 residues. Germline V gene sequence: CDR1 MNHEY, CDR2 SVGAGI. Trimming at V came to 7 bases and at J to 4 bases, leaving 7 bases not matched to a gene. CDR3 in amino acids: CASNNRGPVTEAFF. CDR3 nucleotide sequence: TGTGCCAGCAATAACAGGGGGCCTGTCACTGAAGCTTTCTTT.